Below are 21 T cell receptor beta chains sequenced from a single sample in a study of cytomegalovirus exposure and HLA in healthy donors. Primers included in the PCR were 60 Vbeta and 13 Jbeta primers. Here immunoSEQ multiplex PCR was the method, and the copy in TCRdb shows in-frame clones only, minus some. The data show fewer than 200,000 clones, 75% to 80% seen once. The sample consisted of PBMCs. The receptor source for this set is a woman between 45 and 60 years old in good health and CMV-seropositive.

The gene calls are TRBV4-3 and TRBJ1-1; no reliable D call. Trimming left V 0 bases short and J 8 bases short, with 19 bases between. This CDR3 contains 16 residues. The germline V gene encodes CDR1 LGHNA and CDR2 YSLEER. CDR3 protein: CASSQEAGVAVVEAFF. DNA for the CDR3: TGCGCCAGCAGCCAAGAGGCCGGGGTGGCTGTTGTGGAAGCTTTCTTT.

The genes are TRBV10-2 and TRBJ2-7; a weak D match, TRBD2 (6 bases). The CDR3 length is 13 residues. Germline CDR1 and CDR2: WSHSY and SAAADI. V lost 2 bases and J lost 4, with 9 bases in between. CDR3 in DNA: TGCGCCAGCAGTGAGCGGGAGTTGTACGAGCAGTACTTC. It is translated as CASSERELYEQYF.

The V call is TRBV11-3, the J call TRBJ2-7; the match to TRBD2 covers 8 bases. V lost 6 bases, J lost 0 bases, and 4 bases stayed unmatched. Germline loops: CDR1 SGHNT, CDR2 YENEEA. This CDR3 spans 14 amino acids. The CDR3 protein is CASSRSGISYEQYF. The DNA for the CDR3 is TGTGCCAGCAGTCGTAGCGGGATCTCCTACGAGCAGTACTTC.

CDR3 sequence: CASSLGGAWRSKNIQYF. The CDR3 DNA reads as TGTGCCAGCAGCCTTGGCGGCGCCTGGAGGTCCAAAAACATTCAGTACTTC. This chain connects TRBV7-2 to TRBJ2-4, with TRBD2 as a possible D gene (5 bases). Between the trimmed V and J ends, which lost 5 bases and 2 bases, there was a span of 19 bases. The CDR3 has 17 amino acids. Per the germline V gene, CDR1 is SGHTA and CDR2 is FQGNSA.

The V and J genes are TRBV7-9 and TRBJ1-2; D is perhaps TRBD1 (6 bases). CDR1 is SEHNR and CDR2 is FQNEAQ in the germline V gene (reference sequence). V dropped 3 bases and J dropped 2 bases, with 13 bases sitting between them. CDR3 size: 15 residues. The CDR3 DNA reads TGTGCCAGCAGCTTCGACTTGACAGGCAACTATGGCTACACCTTC. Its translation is CASSFDLTGNYGYTF. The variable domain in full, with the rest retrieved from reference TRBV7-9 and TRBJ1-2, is DTGVSQNPRHKITKRGQNVTFRCDPISEHNRLYWYRQTLGQGPEFLTYFQNEAQLEKSRLLSDRFSAERPKGSFSTLEIQRTEQGDSAMYLCASSFDLTGNYGYTFGSGTRLTVV.

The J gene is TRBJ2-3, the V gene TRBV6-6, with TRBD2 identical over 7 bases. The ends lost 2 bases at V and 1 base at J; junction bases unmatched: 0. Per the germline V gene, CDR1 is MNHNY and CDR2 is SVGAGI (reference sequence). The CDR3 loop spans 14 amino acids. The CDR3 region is CASSYRGGTDTQYF. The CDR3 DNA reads TGTGCCAGCAGTTACCGGGGGGGCACAGATACGCAGTATTTT.

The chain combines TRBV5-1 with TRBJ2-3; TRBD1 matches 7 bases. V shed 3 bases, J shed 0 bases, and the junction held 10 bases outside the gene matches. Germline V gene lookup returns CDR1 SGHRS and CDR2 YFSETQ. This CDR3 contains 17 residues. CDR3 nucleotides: TGCGCCAGCAGCTCAACAGGGGCGACATCTAGCACAGATACGCAGTATTTT. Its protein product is CASSSTGATSSTDTQYF.

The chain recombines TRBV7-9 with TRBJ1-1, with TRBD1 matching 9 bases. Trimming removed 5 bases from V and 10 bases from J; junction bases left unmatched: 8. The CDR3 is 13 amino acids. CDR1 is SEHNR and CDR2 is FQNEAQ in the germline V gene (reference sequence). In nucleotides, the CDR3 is TGTGCCAGCAGCATGGGACAGGGAGATGTAGCTTTCTTT. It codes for CASSMGQGDVAFF. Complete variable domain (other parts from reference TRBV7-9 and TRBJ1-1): DTGVSQNPRHKITKRGQNVTFRCDPISEHNRLYWYRQTLGQGPEFLTYFQNEAQLEKSRLLSDRFSAERPKGSFSTLEIQRTEQGDSAMYLCASSMGQGDVAFFGQGTRLTVV.

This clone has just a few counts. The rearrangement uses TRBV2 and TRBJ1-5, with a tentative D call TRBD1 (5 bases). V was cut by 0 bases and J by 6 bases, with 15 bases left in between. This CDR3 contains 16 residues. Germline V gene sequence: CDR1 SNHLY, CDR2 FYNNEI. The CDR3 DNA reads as TGTGCCAGCAGTGAAGCTTCCGCAGGGTACGGTCAGCCCCAGCATTTT. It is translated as CASSEASAGYGQPQHF.

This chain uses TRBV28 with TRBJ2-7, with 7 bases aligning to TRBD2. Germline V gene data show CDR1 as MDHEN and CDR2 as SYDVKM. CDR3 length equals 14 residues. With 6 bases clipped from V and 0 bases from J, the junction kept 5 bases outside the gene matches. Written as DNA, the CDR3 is TGTGCCAGCAGGTTAGCGGGCGCCTCCTACGAGCAGTACTTC. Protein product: CASRLAGASYEQYF. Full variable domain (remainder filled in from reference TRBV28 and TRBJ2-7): DVKVTQSSRYLVKRTGEKVFLECVQDMDHENMFWYRQDPGLGLRLIYFSYDVKMKEKGDIPEGYSVSREKKERFSLILESASTNQTSMYLCASRLAGASYEQYFGPGTRLTVT.

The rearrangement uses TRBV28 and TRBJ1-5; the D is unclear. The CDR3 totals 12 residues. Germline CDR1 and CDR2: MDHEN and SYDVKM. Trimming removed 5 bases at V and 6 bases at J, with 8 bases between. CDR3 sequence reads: CASSRVGQPQHF. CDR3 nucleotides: TGTGCCAGCAGTCGGGTTGGTCAGCCCCAGCATTTT.

The CDR3 bases are TGTGCCAGCAGCCGACAGGGGTTCGGAAACATTCAGTACTTC. It translates to CASSRQGFGNIQYF. The chain is built from TRBV5-4 and TRBJ2-4; 8 bases line up with TRBD1. V trimming: 4 bases; J trimming: 6 bases; junction bases outside the gene matches: 6. This CDR3 comprises 14 residues. Germline CDR1 is SGHNT and CDR2 is YYREEE (reference sequence).

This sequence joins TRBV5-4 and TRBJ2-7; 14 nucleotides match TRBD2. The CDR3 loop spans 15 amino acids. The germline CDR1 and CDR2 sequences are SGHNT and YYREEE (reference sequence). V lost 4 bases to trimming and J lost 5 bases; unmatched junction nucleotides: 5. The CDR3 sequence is CASSPGTSGRNEQYF. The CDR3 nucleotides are TGTGCCAGCAGCCCAGGGACTAGCGGGAGAAACGAGCAGTACTTC.

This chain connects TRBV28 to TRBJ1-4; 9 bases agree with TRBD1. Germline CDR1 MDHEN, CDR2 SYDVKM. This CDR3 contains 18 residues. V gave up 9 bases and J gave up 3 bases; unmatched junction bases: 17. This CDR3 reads CASNVQGALFTANEKLFF. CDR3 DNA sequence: TGTGCCAGTAATGTACAGGGGGCGCTTTTCACAGCTAATGAAAAACTGTTTTTT. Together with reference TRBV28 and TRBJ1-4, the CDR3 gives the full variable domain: DVKVTQSSRYLVKRTGEKVFLECVQDMDHENMFWYRQDPGLGLRLIYFSYDVKMKEKGDIPEGYSVSREKKERFSLILESASTNQTSMYLCASNVQGALFTANEKLFFGSGTQLSVL.

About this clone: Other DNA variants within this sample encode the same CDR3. The CDR3 DNA follows: TGTGCCAGCAGCGTAGGCCAGGGCGGATACGAGCAGTACTTC. Translating it yields CASSVGQGGYEQYF. J is TRBJ2-7 and V is TRBV9; D perhaps matches TRBD1 (5 bases). Germline V gene sequence: CDR1 SGDLS, CDR2 YYNGEE. V was pared by 0 bases and J by 4 bases, with 11 bases between. CDR3 length equals 14 residues.

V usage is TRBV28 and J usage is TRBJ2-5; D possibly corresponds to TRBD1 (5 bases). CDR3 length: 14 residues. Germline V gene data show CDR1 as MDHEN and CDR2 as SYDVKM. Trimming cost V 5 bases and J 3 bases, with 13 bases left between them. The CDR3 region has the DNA TGTGCCAGCAGTGGGGCCCCGCGAAAAGAGACCCAGTACTTC. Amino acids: CASSGAPRKETQYF.

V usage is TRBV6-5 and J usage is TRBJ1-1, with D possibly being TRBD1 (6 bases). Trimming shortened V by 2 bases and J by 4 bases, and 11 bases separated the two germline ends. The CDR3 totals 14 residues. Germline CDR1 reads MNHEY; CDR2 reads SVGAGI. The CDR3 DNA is TGTGCCAGCAGTTACGGGGGGGCAGGCACTGAAGCTTTCTTT. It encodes CASSYGGAGTEAFF.

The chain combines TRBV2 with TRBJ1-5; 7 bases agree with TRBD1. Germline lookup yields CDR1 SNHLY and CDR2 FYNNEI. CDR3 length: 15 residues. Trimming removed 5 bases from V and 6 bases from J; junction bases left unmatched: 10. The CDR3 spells CASSQTGSGGQPQHF. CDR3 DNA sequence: TGTGCCAGCAGTCAGACAGGGTCGGGCGGTCAGCCCCAGCATTTT.

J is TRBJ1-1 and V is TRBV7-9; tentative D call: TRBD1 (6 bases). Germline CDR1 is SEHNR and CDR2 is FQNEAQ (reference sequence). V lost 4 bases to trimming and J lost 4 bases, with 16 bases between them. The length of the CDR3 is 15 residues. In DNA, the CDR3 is TGTGCCAGCAGCTCTCAGTGGGGGCCGGCCACTGAAGCTTTCTTT. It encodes CASSSQWGPATEAFF.

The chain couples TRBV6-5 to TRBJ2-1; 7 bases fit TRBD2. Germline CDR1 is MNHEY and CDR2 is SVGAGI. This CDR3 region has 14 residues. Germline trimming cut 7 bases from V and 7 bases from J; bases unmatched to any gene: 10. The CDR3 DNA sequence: TGTGCCAGCAATCGGCGGGGGTCGGTAAATGAGCAGTTCTTC. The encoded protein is CASNRRGSVNEQFF.

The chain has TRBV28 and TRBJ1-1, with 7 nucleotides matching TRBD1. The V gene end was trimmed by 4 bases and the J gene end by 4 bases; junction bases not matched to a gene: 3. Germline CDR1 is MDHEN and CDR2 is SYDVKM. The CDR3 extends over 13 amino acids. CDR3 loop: CASSWWTGTEAFF. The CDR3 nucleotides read TGTGCCAGCAGTTGGTGGACAGGCACTGAAGCTTTCTTT.